Sequencing of this T cell receptor beta chain was carried out in a study of CD8+CD57+ T cells in acquired aplastic anemia. The wider study: Sorting CD4+ and CD8+ cells gave DNA averaging approximately 2.9 ug.

The study profiled TCR beta VDJ and CDR3 using genomic DNA as template. TCRdb passed the reads through MiXCR, listing each CDR3 protein once. The sample yields tens of thousands of distinct CDR3 sequences, 76% seen once. This clonotype occurred a few times. This receptor was identified in a human donor in good health, serving as a control. Sequences were obtained from sorted CD4+, CD8+, or CD8+CD57+ T cells (not recorded which) from PBMCs.

The CDR3 spells CASSFGLVETQYF. As DNA, the CDR3 is TGTGCCAGCAGCTTTGGTTTGGTTGAGACCCAGTACTTC. This rearrangement joins TRBV7-2 to TRBJ2-5; D is ambiguous. The CDR3 is made up of 13 amino acids. Deletions cut 3 bases from V and 5 bases from J, with 10 bases between. Germline CDR1 and CDR2: SGHTA and FQGNSA.